The 3 T cell receptor beta chains listed next were all sequenced from one sample in a study of shared clonotypes between healthy human individuals (dated by TCRdb to between 2020 and 2021). Libraries were made using the immunoSEQ multiplex PCR assay. Held by TCRdb, this immuneACCESS table contains in-frame sequences only and omits some clones. Under half of the omission traces to an unresolved V gene where checked; the cause of the rest is unknown. In this sample the table shows approximately 2,000,000 clones, about 90% of which occur a single time. The leading ten clones occupy 0.3% to 0.4% of the sample. The source material was naive CD4+ T cells from PBMCs. The sample's cell subset or site label, in plain terms: CD45RA+ positively selected. Receptors originate from a young man in good health. Some clones in this sample may be carry-over from other donors' samples.

This chain uses TRBV9 with TRBJ2-3; the D is unclear. Germline V gene lookup returns CDR1 SGDLS and CDR2 YYNGEE. The V end lost 0 bases, the J end lost 1 base, and 9 bases lay between the germline ends. The CDR3 sequence is 15 residues long. The CDR3 protein is CASSVGVQGTDTQYF. The CDR3 DNA reads as TGTGCCAGCAGCGTAGGGGTGCAGGGCACAGATACGCAGTATTTT. Looking up the rest from reference TRBV9 and TRBJ2-3 gives the full variable domain: DSGVTQTPKHLITATGQRVTLRCSPRSGDLSVYWYQQSLDQGLQFLIQYYNGEERAKGNILERFSAQQFPDLHSELNLSSLELGDSALYFCASSVGVQGTDTQYFGPGTRLTVL.

This clone was observed a single time. The V and J genes are TRBV29-1 and TRBJ2-1; D remains unclear. CDR1 and CDR2 (germline): SQVTM, ANQGSEA. This CDR3 is 13 amino acids long. V gave up 2 bases and J gave up 7 bases, with 12 bases separating them. The CDR3, as DNA: TGCAGCGTTGAAATAGGGCAGACGAATGAGCAGTTCTTC. This translates into CSVEIGQTNEQFF.

This clone appeared once. The chain is built from TRBV29-1 and TRBJ2-5, with TRBD1 as a possible D gene (5 bases). The CDR3 runs to 12 residues. CDR1 is SQVTM, CDR2 ANQGSEA, per germline. V lost 5 bases and J lost 2, with 9 bases in between. The CDR3 DNA reads as TGCAGCGTTAGACAGAGACAAGAGACCCAGTACTTC. Amino acid sequence: CSVRQRQETQYF.